This TCR beta chain was captured in a study of blood T cell repertoires in COVID-19. Overall study context: PBMCs, B-cell-depleted T cells, or T cells were the source of the cDNA or gDNA that made up the material.

Repertoires were generated with immunoSEQ multiplex PCR, while TCRdb's copy carries only in-frame clones and drops some. The data show roughly 100,000 clones, roughly 90% seen once. Germline loops: CDR1 LGHDT, CDR2 YNNKEL (reference sequence). CDR3 length: 15 amino acids. V lost 3 bases, J lost 3 bases, and 12 bases lay in between. Sequenced input: peripheral blood. The source of this sequence is a woman between 55 and 75 years old with acute or convalescent COVID-19. This chain uses TRBV3-1 (or the pseudogene TRBV3-2) with TRBJ2-1, with D perhaps TRBD2 (5 bases). The CDR3 nucleotides are TGTGCCAGCAGCCACAGCGGAGGAAGCTACAATGAGCAGTTCTTC. Amino acids: CASSHSGGSYNEQFF.